A selection of T cell receptor beta chains follows, all from one sample in a study of T-cell memory formation after mild COVID-19. TCRdb re-derived calls from the 5' RACE reads in MiXCR, one entry per CDR3 protein. The sample records 550,000 to 650,000 distinct CDR3 sequences, 15% to 20% being singletons. The sequenced sample consisted of PBMCs or a T cell subset sorted from them (not recorded which). The receptor source for this set is an adult woman who had mild COVID-19 (a few samples of this study predate the infection). Cell type and time point are not known. Both conserved end residues are part of each CDR3. The D gene is left open where the match is weak. Clone size is given for some rows only: seen once, a few or many times, or a class if the clone is expanded.

v_gene,abundance,j_gene,d_gene,len,CDR3nt,CDR3aa
TRBV5-4,few,TRBJ1-1,.,16,TGTGCCAGCAGCTTCCTACCCAGGGACCCTAACACTGAAGCTTTCTTT,CASSFLPRDPNTEAFF
TRBV7-2,few,TRBJ1-5,.,16,TGTGCCAGCAGCTTAGCCTCAGGGAACGGCAATCAGCCCCAGCATTTT,CASSLASGNGNQPQHF
TRBV24-1,.,TRBJ1-5,TRBD1,16,TGTGCCACCAGTGATTCCCCGGGACAGGGGAATCAGCCCCAGCATTTT,CATSDSPGQGNQPQHF
TRBV7-9,many,TRBJ2-3,TRBD1,16,TGTGCCAGCAGCTTAGCGGCATTGGACAGGGCTGATACGCAGTATTTT,CASSLAALDRADTQYF
TRBV28,.,TRBJ2-1,TRBD2,16,TGTGCCAGCAGAACTTCCGGGACTAAACAAATGAACCAGCAGTTCTTC,CASRTSGTKQMNQQFF
TRBV11-2,.,TRBJ2-3,.,14,TGTGCCAGCAGCTTAGAAGCCGTGGCGGATACGCAGTATTTT,CASSLEAVADTQYF
TRBV30,.,TRBJ1-6,.,13,TGTGCCTGGAAGTGGCAGAATAAGTCACCCCTCCACTTT,CAWKWQNKSPLHF
TRBV7-9,.,TRBJ1-1,TRBD1,16,TGTGCCAGCAGCCCGACAGGGCTTCCAATGAACACTGAAGCTTTCTTT,CASSPTGLPMNTEAFF
TRBV28,few,TRBJ2-7,.,14,TGTGCCAGCAGCCCGACGCCACAGAGCTACGAGCAGTACTTC,CASSPTPQSYEQYF
TRBV3-1,.,TRBJ2-1,TRBD2,14,TGTGCCAGCAGCCGCGGGGGGGCCGACAATGAGCAGTTCTTC,CASSRGGADNEQFF
TRBV28,.,TRBJ2-7,.,12,TGTGCCAGCAGTCAGACAGAGTACGAGCAGTACTTC,CASSQTEYEQYF
TRBV18,.,TRBJ2-5,.,13,TGTGCCAGCTCCGGGGCGGCGCAAGAGACCCAGTACTTC,CASSGAAQETQYF
TRBV29-1,.,TRBJ2-5,.,14,TGCAGCGTTGGGTTGACTAGTGGGCAAGAGACCCAGTACTTC,CSVGLTSGQETQYF
TRBV11-3,.,TRBJ2-7,.,15,TGTGCCAGCAGCGCCCGCTCGGGACACCGCTACGAGCAGTACTTC,CASSARSGHRYEQYF
TRBV20-1,.,TRBJ2-5,TRBD2,13,TGCAGTGCTAATAGCGGGGGTGAAGAGACCCAGTACTTC,CSANSGGEETQYF
TRBV14,few,TRBJ2-7,.,15,TGTGCCAGCAGCCAATTAGGGGTCAAACCCTACGAGCAGTACTTC,CASSQLGVKPYEQYF
TRBV27,.,TRBJ1-1,TRBD1,15,TGTGCCAGCAGGTCAAACAGGGGGCTTTACACTGAAGCTTTCTTT,CASRSNRGLYTEAFF
TRBV4-3,.,TRBJ2-4,TRBD2,16,TGCGCCAGCAGCCAAGGAGCGACTAGCTCCGGAAACATTCAGTACTTC,CASSQGATSSGNIQYF
TRBV7-2,.,TRBJ2-1,TRBD1,13,TGTGCCAGCAGCCCCTATGAGACAGGGTTAAAGTTCTTC,CASSPYETGLKFF
TRBV2,few,TRBJ1-2,.,15,TGTGCCAGCAGTGAAGGGAAAGGATATACTTATGGCTACACCTTC,CASSEGKGYTYGYTF
TRBV28,.,TRBJ2-7,.,16,TGTGCCAGCATGATCTTTGGGTCAACCAGCTCCTACGAGCAGTACTTC,CASMIFGSTSSYEQYF